The clone carrying this T cell receptor (beta chain) was detected only a few times. RNA transcripts provided the source from which TCR beta CDR3 regions were amplified. Using the HTBI primer set, a first-round RT-PCR was run on the TCR CDR3. TCRdb reprocessed the multiplex PCR reads via MiXCR and lists one record per CDR3 protein. The table lists roughly 420,000 distinct CDR3 sequences, 15% to 18% of them singletons. This specimen belongs to a study of T cells in Graves' hyperthyroidism and ophthalmopathy. CDR1 and CDR2 (germline): DFQATT, SNEGSKA (reference sequence). The CDR3 spans 13 residues. With 5 bases clipped from V and 8 bases from J, the junction kept 7 bases outside the gene matches. The definition of stable Graves' hyperthyroidism was no ophthalmopathy progression within 18 months. Diagnoses rested on clinical symptoms, serum thyroxine and TRAb, thyroid ultrasound and orbital computed tomography.

Material for sequencing was blood. The gene calls are TRBV20-1 and TRBJ1-4; 8 bases map to TRBD1. This TCR was recovered from a woman in her late teens or twenties with Graves' hyperthyroidism. The CDR3 nucleotides are TGCAGTGCTCCAGACAGGGGAGGCGAAAAACTGTTTTTT. This codes for CSAPDRGGEKLFF.